The 32 T cell receptor beta chains listed next were all sequenced from one sample in a study of blood T cell repertoires in COVID-19. Clones were sequenced by immunoSEQ multiplex PCR, and TCRdb holds only the in-frame ones, with some missing. The data show about 190,000 clones, with roughly 91% seen just once and 4.4% held by the top ten. Source material: peripheral blood. All receptors derive from a human donor in a cohort sampled during active COVID-19.

The J gene is TRBJ1-1, the V gene TRBV9; D unresolved. Germline CDR1 reads SGDLS; CDR2 reads YYNGEE. The length of the CDR3 is 14 residues. V was clipped by 0 bases and J by 1 base, with 7 bases between them. The CDR3 here is CASSVASRNTEAFF. The DNA of the CDR3 is TGTGCCAGCAGCGTAGCCTCTCGGAACACTGAAGCTTTCTTT.

This sequence joins TRBV7-6 and TRBJ2-1; 7 bases align to TRBD2. The germline CDR1 and CDR2 sequences are SGHVS and FNYEAQ. The CDR3 extends over 15 amino acids. Trimming at V came to 1 base and at J to 6 bases, leaving 6 bases not matched to a gene. The CDR3 reads CASSLERGGGNEQFF. The CDR3 DNA is TGTGCCAGCAGCTTAGAGCGGGGCGGGGGCAATGAGCAGTTCTTC.

The J gene is TRBJ1-3, the V gene TRBV29-1, with D possibly matching TRBD1 (6 bases). The V end lost 8 bases, the J end lost 8 bases, and 19 bases lay between the germline ends. Germline loops: CDR1 SQVTM, CDR2 ANQGSEA. The CDR3 extends over 13 amino acids. The CDR3 nucleotides are TGCAGCTTCGAGCAGGGGTGCGCGGACACCATATATTTT. Translation gives CSFEQGCADTIYF.

The V call is TRBV7-2, the J call TRBJ1-1; D is possibly TRBD1 (5 bases). The CDR3 is made up of 14 amino acids. Germline V gives CDR1 SGHTA, CDR2 FQGNSA. V gave up 4 bases and J gave up 8 bases, with 17 bases separating them. The CDR3 DNA is TGTGCCAGCAGCTCGACAGCCTTTTCGACCGAAGCTTTCTTT. Translating it yields CASSSTAFSTEAFF.

V usage is TRBV10-1 and J usage is TRBJ1-3; no clear D gene. V gave up 0 bases and J gave up 1 base, with 4 bases separating them. The CDR3 sequence is 14 residues long. Germline CDR1 and CDR2: WNHNN and SYGVQD (reference sequence). This chain's CDR3 is CASSESPSGNTIYF. CDR3 DNA sequence: TGCGCCAGCAGTGAGTCCCCATCTGGAAACACCATATATTTT.

The chain recombines TRBV7-9 with TRBJ1-4; D remains unclear. Germline V gene lookup returns CDR1 SEHNR and CDR2 FQNEAQ (reference sequence). The CDR3 covers 13 residues. Trimming stripped 6 bases from V and 3 bases from J, with 8 bases between. This CDR3 is CASRVQANEKLFF. CDR3 nucleotide sequence: TGTGCCAGCAGAGTCCAGGCTAATGAAAAACTGTTTTTT.

The chain combines TRBV27 with TRBJ2-5; 9 bases are a match to TRBD1. The CDR3 is 17 amino acids. V was pared by 7 bases and J by 2 bases, with 14 bases of the junction left unmatched. Germline CDR1 MNHEY, CDR2 SMNVEV (reference sequence). The CDR3 protein is CASTTRQGDSAQETQYF. The CDR3 nucleotides read TGTGCCAGCACCACCAGACAGGGGGACTCTGCTCAAGAGACCCAGTACTTC.

This sequence joins TRBV20-1 and TRBJ1-2; D unclear. The germline gives CDR1 DFQATT, CDR2 SNEGSKA (reference sequence). The CDR3 spans 10 residues. V lost 2 bases to trimming and J lost 7 bases, with 5 bases between them. CDR3 region: CSARQAGYTF. The CDR3 DNA sequence: TGCAGTGCTAGACAGGCTGGCTACACCTTC.

The chain uses TRBV6-5 and TRBJ1-3; possible D gene TRBD1, 6 bases. The CDR3 is 15 residues long. CDR1 is MNHEY and CDR2 is SVGAGI in the germline V gene. Trimming cost V 0 bases and J 4 bases, with 10 bases left between them. The CDR3 protein is CASSYSNREGNTIYF. The CDR3 DNA reads as TGTGCCAGCAGTTACTCGAACAGGGAAGGAAACACCATATATTTT.

This clone occurred a few times. The chain combines TRBV25-1 with TRBJ2-2; D unclear. This CDR3 spans 15 amino acids. Germline V CDR1 and CDR2: MGHDK, SYGVNS. Trimming removed 11 bases at V and 0 bases at J, with 16 bases between. As DNA, the CDR3 is TGTGCCCGCCCCCGCGGCTACCCGAACACCGGGGAGCTGTTTTTT. This encodes CARPRGYPNTGELFF.

The chain carries TRBV5-1 and TRBJ2-1, with 11 bases aligning to TRBD1. CDR1 SGHRS and CDR2 YFSETQ come from the germline V gene. The J segment lost 4 bases and the V segment lost 4 bases, leaving 10 bases of the junction unmatched. This CDR3 region has 17 residues. The CDR3 nucleotides are TGCGCCAGCAGCACCGGAACCGGACAGGGGGCGTACAATGAGCAGTTCTTC. It is translated as CASSTGTGQGAYNEQFF. Complete variable domain (other parts from reference TRBV5-1 and TRBJ2-1): KAGVTQTPRYLIKTRGQQVTLSCSPISGHRSVSWYQQTPGQGLQFLFEYFSETQRNKGNFPGRFSGRQFSNSRSEMNVSTLELGDSALYLCASSTGTGQGAYNEQFFGPGTRLTVL.

This chain uses TRBV5-4 with TRBJ1-3; TRBD1 agrees at 8 bases. Per the germline V gene, CDR1 is SGHNT and CDR2 is YYREEE (reference sequence). Germline trimming cut 3 bases from V and 0 bases from J; bases unmatched to any gene: 14. The CDR3 extends over 19 amino acids. The CDR3 DNA is TGTGCCAGCAGCTCCGGACAGGGCCGTCCGGGGCTCTCTGGAAACACCATATATTTT. Translation: CASSSGQGRPGLSGNTIYF.

V and J are TRBV30 and TRBJ1-1, with 7 bases lining up with TRBD1. The junction had 6 bases not matched to a gene; V was cut back by 1 base and J by 10 bases. CDR1 and CDR2 from the germline V gene are GTSNPN and SVGIG (reference sequence). The CDR3 totals 12 residues. CDR3 coding DNA: TGTGCCTGGAGTGGCGGACAGGCGGGAGCTTTCTTT. This gives the protein CAWSGGQAGAFF.

This clone was picked up one time. The rearrangement joins TRBV15 to TRBJ1-6; TRBD1 is a possible D gene (5 bases). V was clipped by 0 bases and J by 3 bases, with 15 bases between them. Germline lookup yields CDR1 LNHNV and CDR2 YYDKDF (reference sequence). The CDR3 runs 18 residues. CDR3 DNA: TGTGCCACCAGCAGAGATACCGGGGGGAGCCTCTATAATTCACCCCTCCACTTT. The encoded protein is CATSRDTGGSLYNSPLHF.

This chain connects TRBV7-9 to TRBJ2-7; 7 bases are a match to TRBD2. With 3 bases clipped from V and 0 bases from J, the junction kept 2 bases outside the gene matches. There are 14 residues in the CDR3. CDR1 SEHNR and CDR2 FQNEAQ come from the germline V gene (reference sequence). The CDR3 spells CASSFGGSSYEQYF. The DNA of the CDR3 is TGTGCCAGCAGCTTCGGCGGGAGCTCCTACGAGCAGTACTTC.

The chain links TRBV7-2 to TRBJ1-6; D perhaps matches TRBD1 (6 bases). Germline CDR1 SGHTA, CDR2 FQGNSA. Between the trimmed V and J ends, which lost 0 bases and 5 bases, there was a span of 8 bases. The CDR3 contains 15 residues. The CDR3, as DNA: TGTGCCAGCAGCTTAGCAGGGGGGGATAATTCACCCCTCCACTTT. Amino acid sequence: CASSLAGGDNSPLHF.

The V call is TRBV19, the J call TRBJ2-7, with D possibly being TRBD1 (6 bases). Trimming stripped 5 bases from V and 6 bases from J, with 26 bases between. Germline assignment: CDR1 LNHDA and CDR2 SQIVND (reference sequence). The length of the CDR3 is 17 residues. The CDR3 nucleotides read TGTGCCAGTAGTCTTAGCCGGACAGCTCGTTCCCCTCCCGAGCAGTACTTC. Translation gives CASSLSRTARSPPEQYF.

In this sample, this clone turned up once. The gene calls are TRBV27 and TRBJ2-3, with 14 bases fitting TRBD2. The CDR3 covers 16 residues. With V trimmed by 4 bases and J by 1 base, 1 base remained unmatched. In germline, CDR1 is MNHEY, CDR2 SMNVEV (reference sequence). The CDR3 spells CASSSTSGGGTDTQYF. The CDR3 DNA sequence: TGTGCCAGCAGTTCGACTAGCGGGGGGGGCACAGATACGCAGTATTTT.

The chain joins TRBV18 to TRBJ2-7; D might be TRBD2 (5 bases). CDR3 length equals 13 residues. In germline, CDR1 is KGHSH, CDR2 LQKENI. The V end was cut by 3 bases, the J end by 6 bases, with 12 bases between. CDR3 bases: TGTGCCAGCTCACCGAAACCAGGAGGCGAGCAGTACTTC. Its protein product is CASSPKPGGEQYF.

V and J are TRBV5-1 and TRBJ2-5; 10 bases align to TRBD1. Trimming took 4 bases from V and 2 from J; bases not matched to a gene: 2. The CDR3 loop spans 14 amino acids. Germline V gene sequence: CDR1 SGHRS, CDR2 YFSETQ. The CDR3 reads CASSTGQGQETQYF. The DNA of the CDR3 is TGCGCCAGCAGCACGGGACAGGGGCAAGAGACCCAGTACTTC.

The rearrangement uses TRBV9 and TRBJ1-1, with 7 bases identical to TRBD1. Germline-derived CDR1 and CDR2 are SGDLS and YYNGEE. The V segment lost 4 bases and the J segment 1 base; nucleotides outside the gene matches: 7. This CDR3 is built from 15 residues. The chain's CDR3 is CASSTQGQGNTEAFF. The CDR3 coding sequence is TGTGCCAGCAGCACACAGGGGCAGGGGAACACTGAAGCTTTCTTT.

This chain connects TRBV28 to TRBJ2-7, with D perhaps TRBD2 (6 bases). V was clipped by 8 bases and J by 6 bases, with 14 bases between them. CDR3 size: 12 residues. CDR1 and CDR2 from the germline V gene are MDHEN and SYDVKM. CDR3 sequence: CASGTAGFEQYF. The CDR3 region has the DNA TGTGCCAGCGGTACGGCGGGGTTCGAGCAGTACTTC.

The chain is built from TRBV19 and TRBJ2-7, with D possibly TRBD2 on 5 matching bases. The CDR3 sequence is 14 residues long. Germline lookup yields CDR1 LNHDA and CDR2 SQIVND (reference sequence). Trimming left V 4 bases short and J 2 bases short, with 12 bases between. The CDR3 coding sequence is TGTGCCAGTAGTACCACCGACGGGACCTACGAGCAGTACTTC. This codes for CASSTTDGTYEQYF.

The V gene is TRBV5-1, the J gene TRBJ2-6; D uncertain. The germline CDR1 and CDR2 sequences are SGHRS and YFSETQ. CDR3 length: 15 residues. V was trimmed by 0 bases and J by 0 bases, leaving 4 bases between them. In DNA, the CDR3 is TGCGCCAGCAGCTTGGAGAGCTCTGGGGCCAACGTCCTGACTTTC. Amino acids: CASSLESSGANVLTF. The variable domain in full, completed from reference TRBV5-1 and TRBJ2-6, reads KAGVTQTPRYLIKTRGQQVTLSCSPISGHRSVSWYQQTPGQGLQFLFEYFSETQRNKGNFPGRFSGRQFSNSRSEMNVSTLELGDSALYLCASSLESSGANVLTFGAGSRLTVL.

V usage is TRBV5-6 and J usage is TRBJ1-3; tentatively, D is TRBD1 (5 bases). CDR3 length equals 16 residues. CDR1 is SGHDT, CDR2 YYEEEE, per germline. The V end lost 3 bases, the J end lost 7 bases, and 20 bases lay between the germline ends. CDR3 amino acids: CASSSRGAGSGNTIYF. DNA of the CDR3: TGTGCCAGCAGCTCTCGGGGCGCGGGGAGCGGGAACACCATATATTTT. The variable domain in full, completed from reference TRBV5-6 and TRBJ1-3, reads DAGVTQSPTHLIKTRGQQVTLRCSPKSGHDTVSWYQQALGQGPQFIFQYYEEEERQRGNFPDRFSGHQFPNYSSELNVNALLLGDSALYLCASSSRGAGSGNTIYFGEGSWLTVV.

This clone showed up just once. The CDR3 coding sequence is TGTGCCAGCAGCGAACAGGGGGGAGTCTACAATGAGCAGTTCTTC. It is translated as CASSEQGGVYNEQFF. The J gene is TRBJ2-1, the V gene TRBV6-4, with 8 bases lining up with TRBD1. The CDR3 spans 15 residues. Germline CDR1 reads MRHNA; CDR2 reads SNTAGT. Trimming cost V 6 bases and J 3 bases; bases outside gene matches: 7.

The table lists this clone with a count of one. The rearrangement uses TRBV7-8 and TRBJ2-2; 11 bases are shared with TRBD2. The germline gives CDR1 SGHVS, CDR2 FQNEAQ. V was clipped by 3 bases and J by 4 bases; unmatched bases: 4. CDR3 length equals 16 residues. The DNA for the CDR3 is TGTGCCAGCAGCTTTGGGCTAGCGGGAGGCACCGGGGAGCTGTTTTTT. This gives the protein CASSFGLAGGTGELFF.

The chain joins TRBV27 to TRBJ2-2; a possible D gene is TRBD2 (6 bases). CDR3 size: 17 residues. Per the germline V gene, CDR1 is MNHEY and CDR2 is SMNVEV (reference sequence). V lost 2 bases, J lost 7 bases, and 20 bases lay in between. The CDR3 coding sequence is TGTGCCAGCAGTTTACGTGTCCGGGACTCCTTGGGCGGGGAGCTGTTTTTT. Translated, it gives CASSLRVRDSLGGELFF.

The chain joins TRBV6-2 or TRBV6-3 to TRBJ1-5; 9 bases are shared with TRBD1. From germline, CDR1 is MNHEY and CDR2 SVGEGT. The CDR3 is made up of 17 amino acids. V shed 4 bases, J shed 1 base, and the junction held 8 bases outside the gene matches. The CDR3 DNA sequence: TGTGCCAGCAGTTGGGCTAAACAGGGGGCAAGCAATCAGCCCCAGCATTTT. Encoded protein: CASSWAKQGASNQPQHF.

The CDR3 here is CASSQWSSGNTIYF. The CDR3 bases are TGTGCCAGCAGCCAATGGAGCTCTGGAAACACCATATATTTT. This rearrangement joins TRBV14 to TRBJ1-3; no firm D call. The CDR3 contains 14 residues. With 2 bases removed from V and 0 bases from J, the gap between germline ends came to 5 bases. The V gene's germline CDR1 is SGHDN and CDR2 FVKESK.

The CDR3 sequence: CAISEQGPEGYTF. As DNA, the CDR3 is TGTGCCATCAGTGAGCAGGGCCCTGAGGGCTACACCTTC. V and J are TRBV10-3 and TRBJ1-2, with D possibly matching TRBD1 (5 bases). Germline loops: CDR1 ENHRY, CDR2 SYGVKD. CDR3 length equals 13 residues. The V end lost 2 bases, the J end lost 8 bases, and 12 bases lay between the germline ends.

J is TRBJ2-3 and V is TRBV10-3; tentatively, D is TRBD1 (6 bases). CDR1 and CDR2 from the germline V gene are ENHRY and SYGVKD. This CDR3 has 14 residues. Trimming pared 4 bases from V and 1 base from J, leaving 9 bases between. In DNA, the CDR3 is TGTGCCATCAGTGGGGGGCGGGGCACAGATACGCAGTATTTT. It is translated as CAISGGRGTDTQYF.